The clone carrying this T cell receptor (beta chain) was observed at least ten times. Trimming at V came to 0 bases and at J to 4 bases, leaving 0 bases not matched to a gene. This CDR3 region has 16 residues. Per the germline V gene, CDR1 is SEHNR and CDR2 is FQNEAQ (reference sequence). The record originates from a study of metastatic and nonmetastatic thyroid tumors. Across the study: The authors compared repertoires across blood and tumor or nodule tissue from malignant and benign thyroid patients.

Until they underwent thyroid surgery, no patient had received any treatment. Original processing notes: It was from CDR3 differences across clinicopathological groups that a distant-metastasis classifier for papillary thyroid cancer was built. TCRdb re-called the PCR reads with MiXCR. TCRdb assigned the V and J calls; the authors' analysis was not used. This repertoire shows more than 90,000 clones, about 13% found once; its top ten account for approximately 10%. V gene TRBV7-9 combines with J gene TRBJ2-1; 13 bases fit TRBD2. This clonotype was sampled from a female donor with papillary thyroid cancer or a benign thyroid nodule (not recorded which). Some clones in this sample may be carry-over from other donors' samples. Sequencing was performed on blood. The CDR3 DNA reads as TGTGCCAGCAGCTTAGCGGGACTAGCGGGGTACAATGAGCAGTTCTTC. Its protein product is CASSLAGLAGYNEQFF.